One T cell receptor (beta chain) is described in this entry. Its antigen is not yet known. No much larger clone exists at a distance of one base, and base qualities are not known. This record comes from a study of CD8+ T cells in alopecia areata (dated by TCRdb to 2016 to 2019). About the full investigation: Treated patients were enrolled in an open-label pilot trial of oral tofacitinib, 5 to 10 mg twice daily, for moderate-to-severe alopecia areata. Patients received tofacitinib for 6 to 18 months and were then followed off drug for 6 months to check for delayed response and recurrence. In both human patients and the C3H/HeJ mouse model, the study applied high-throughput TCRbeta sequencing to look at T cell clonal expansion in alopecia areata. Scalp tissue and sorted CD4+ and CD8+ peripheral blood T cells from patchy and totalis/universalis alopecia areata patients and from healthy controls were covered by human TCRbeta sequencing. Biopsies were taken from tofacitinib-treated patients at baseline and at 4 and 24 weeks of treatment, and a later scalp biopsy was taken in several of the tofacitinib-treated patients. Scalp clonality was compared across normal scalp (n=4), patchy alopecia areata scalp (n=8), and alopecia totalis/universalis scalp (n=8). RNA was obtained with the PAXgene miRNA kit for fixed scalp, the miRNeasy kit for PBMCs, and the RNeasy kit for mouse skin. TCRbeta CDR3 regions were amplified by immunoSEQ multiplex PCR with 35 Vbeta forward and 13 Jbeta reverse primers.

The CDR3 runs 13 residues from the cysteine to the phenylalanine. The kept DNA is CDR3 alone, 39 bases in frame from the first base. Sequences SGHRS (CDR1) and YFSETQ (CDR2) are obtained from the germline V gene. The trim is 3 bases for V and 1 base for J, with a gap of 7 bases between the germline ends. The time point tag for this specimen amounts to: baseline before oral tofacitinib. Peripheral blood and lesional scalp punch biopsies were obtained from patients with alopecia areata. PBMCs were separated by density centrifugation and stained for CD3, CD4 and CD8, after which CD4+ and CD8+ T cells were sorted on a FACSAria. Summary of the overall study and its limitations: Lesional scalp, especially in alopecia totalis/universalis, showed higher clonality and more expanded CD8+ clones than normal scalp, suggesting antigenic drive. TCR sequences shared between patients were less clear than in mice, possibly partly because of HLA diversity in the patient population. Resident alphabeta T cells in normal human skin are also sequenced, complicating scalp TCR repertoire analysis, unlike mouse skin dominated by gammadelta T cells.

Libraries were made using the immunoSEQ multiplex PCR assay. To provide template for TCR sequencing, every sample had RNA extracted and reverse transcribed into cDNA. First-strand cDNA was synthesized using SuperScript III with a 2:1 mix of oligo-dT and random hexamers. A synthetic immune receptor repertoire was used to measure amplification bias, and any remaining bias was corrected computationally. Concerning the study's data processing: Raw reads were preprocessed to remove errors, and CDR3 was defined by IMGT conventions from the conserved cysteine to phenylalanine. Clonality was computed as 1 minus the Shannon entropy, with the entropy normalized by log2 of the number of productive unique TCRs. CD4 or CD8 identity of scalp clones was inferred by cross-referencing scalp TCRbeta sequences with sorted blood CD4 and CD8 repertoires. TCRdb carries this immuneACCESS record with in-frame sequences only. Its versions omit some clonotypes, under half of them owing to an unresolved V gene in the studies checked, with the rest unexplained. That table furnishes V, J and clone size, whereas the DNA furnished D and trimming. Present in this sample are about 180,000 clones, around 63% of which were seen just once. The ten largest clones take up 1.7% of the sample.

The sequencing used CD4+ T cells sorted from blood, collected at week 0. This TCR was recovered from a human donor with alopecia areata. The sequence links TRBV5-1 to TRBJ1-1, with no reliable assignment of the D segment. The CDR3 amino acid sequence is: CASSWASNTEAFF. Here is the DNA: TGCGCCAGCAGCTGGGCCTCGAACACTGAAGCTTTCTTT.